This T cell receptor beta chain emerged from a study of shared clonotypes between healthy human individuals. Sequenced by immunoSEQ multiplex PCR; TCRdb stores in-frame clones only, minus some. The repertoire consists of about 2.3 million clones, with 85% to 95% occurring once and the leading ten covering more than 0.35%. Unmatched junction bases numbered 4, after V lost 6 bases and J lost 4 bases. The CDR3 length is 14 residues. Germline V gene data show CDR1 as MNHNY and CDR2 as SVGAGI (reference sequence). The material sequenced was naive CD4+ T cells from PBMCs. The sample's subset: CD45RA+ positively selected. The TCR comes from a man between 18 and 35 years old in good health. Some clones in this sample may be carry-over from other donors' samples. The gene calls are TRBV6-6 and TRBJ2-2; 8 bases match TRBD2. The CDR3 reads CASSRLAFTGELFF. As DNA, the CDR3 is TGTGCCAGCAGCCGACTAGCGTTCACCGGGGAGCTGTTTTTT.